A single sample gave rise to the 25 T cell receptor beta chains below, sequenced in a study of T cell changes during pregnancy in multiple sclerosis (dated 2019 in TCRdb). Library preparation employed the immunoSEQ multiplex PCR assay. TCRdb carries this immuneACCESS record with in-frame sequences only. Its versions omit some clonotypes, under half of them owing to an unresolved V gene in the studies checked, with the rest unexplained. This sample lists approximately 41,000 clones; roughly 89% were detected once. The ten largest clones capture around 0.7% of the sample. The sample in question was CD4+ T cells from peripheral blood mononuclear cells, obtained in the second trimester of pregnancy. All receptors derive from a female donor in good health, enrolled as a control in a pregnancy study.

V is TRBV6-5 and J is TRBJ2-7, with 10 bases lining up with TRBD1. In germline, CDR1 is MNHEY, CDR2 SVGAGI. The CDR3 contains 14 residues. Losses at the gene ends were 6 bases for V and 1 base for J; bases not matched to a gene: 3. In DNA form, the CDR3 reads TGTGCCAGCAGCCCGGACAGGGGGTCCTACGAGCAGTACTTC. This sequence encodes CASSPDRGSYEQYF.

The rearrangement joins TRBV7-9 to TRBJ1-4; 7 nucleotides agree with TRBD1. With V trimmed by 5 bases and J by 8 bases, 11 bases remained unmatched. The germline gives CDR1 SEHNR, CDR2 FQNEAQ (reference sequence). There are 15 residues in the CDR3. The CDR3 region has the DNA TGTGCCAGCAGCCTCAATTTACAGGGGAGGGAAAAACTGTTTTTT. It encodes CASSLNLQGREKLFF.

V gene TRBV18 combines with J gene TRBJ1-4, with D perhaps matching TRBD1 (5 bases). The germline CDR1 and CDR2 sequences are KGHSH and LQKENI. V dropped 3 bases and J dropped 0 bases, with 20 bases sitting between them. The CDR3 has 19 amino acids. The DNA for the CDR3 is TGTGCCAGCTCACCTTGGGCAGGGTCCCCCGATGCAACTAATGAAAAACTGTTTTTT. This gives the protein CASSPWAGSPDATNEKLFF. The full variable domain, with the rest looked up from reference TRBV18 and TRBJ1-4, is NAGVMQNPRHLVRRRGQEARLRCSPMKGHSHVYWYRQLPEEGLKFMVYLQKENIIDESGMPKERFSAEFPKEGPSILRIQQVVRGDSAAYFCASSPWAGSPDATNEKLFFGSGTQLSVL.

This chain links TRBV7-2 with TRBJ2-3, with a tentative D call TRBD2 (6 bases). The germline V and J ends were trimmed by 5 bases and 7 bases, with 19 bases remaining between them. Germline-derived CDR1 and CDR2 are SGHTA and FQGNSA. CDR3 length equals 15 residues. CDR3 amino acids: CASSGTLVGPHTQYF. The CDR3 region has the DNA TGTGCCAGCAGCGGGACTCTTGTTGGGCCCCATACGCAGTATTTT.

The chain links TRBV28 to TRBJ1-1; 7 bases agree with TRBD1. From germline, CDR1 is MDHEN and CDR2 SYDVKM. The length of the CDR3 is 14 residues. V was clipped by 4 bases and J by 2 bases; unmatched bases: 4. CDR3 bases: TGTGCCAGCAGTTCGGGACAGACTAACACTGAAGCTTTCTTT. Its protein is CASSSGQTNTEAFF.

The V and J genes are TRBV11-3 and TRBJ2-5, with 7 bases lining up with TRBD2. V trimming: 3 bases; J trimming: 0 bases; junction bases outside the gene matches: 10. From germline, CDR1 is SGHNT and CDR2 YENEEA. The CDR3 runs 17 residues. The CDR3 spells CASSLGGGSGYQETQYF. The CDR3 region has the DNA TGTGCCAGCAGCTTGGGGGGAGGGTCCGGGTACCAAGAGACCCAGTACTTC. Full variable domain (missing parts from reference TRBV11-3 and TRBJ2-5): EAGVVQSPRYKIIEKKQPVAFWCNPISGHNTLYWYLQNLGQGPELLIRYENEEAVDDSQLPKDRFSAERLKGVDSTLKIQPAELGDSAVYLCASSLGGGSGYQETQYFGPGTRLLVL.

The chain joins TRBV6-5 to TRBJ1-5, with TRBD1 as a possible D gene (6 bases). The CDR3 sequence is 14 residues long. Germline CDR1 and CDR2: MNHEY and SVGAGI. V was pared by 4 bases and J by 4 bases, with 11 bases between. The CDR3 loop is CASSSQGSNQPQHF. CDR3 in DNA: TGTGCCAGCAGTTCCCAGGGGTCTAATCAGCCCCAGCATTTT.

This clone has more than one count but fewer than ten. The chain carries TRBV6-5 and TRBJ1-1, with D uncertain. Trimming removed 8 bases from V and 1 base from J, with 5 bases in between. The CDR3 totals 11 residues. In germline, CDR1 is MNHEY, CDR2 SVGAGI. CDR3 loop: CASGENTEAFF. The CDR3 DNA is TGTGCCAGCGGAGAGAACACTGAAGCTTTCTTT.

DNA for the CDR3: TGCGCCAGCAGCTTGGGGTTAGGTGGCAGGGGACACTCAGAAGGTAATGAAAAACTGTTTTTT. Residues: CASSLGLGGRGHSEGNEKLFF. J is TRBJ1-4 and V is TRBV5-1; D might be TRBD1 (6 bases). Trimming took 0 bases from V and 4 from J, leaving 28 bases between them. The CDR3 covers 21 residues. Germline lookup yields CDR1 SGHRS and CDR2 YFSETQ.

The chain has TRBV6-5 and TRBJ2-7, with TRBD2 as a possible D gene (7 bases). The CDR3 totals 15 residues. CDR1 and CDR2 (germline): MNHEY, SVGAGI. Trimming took 6 bases from V and 6 from J, leaving 21 bases between them. The CDR3 DNA is TGTGCCAGCAGGCAGACTTGGGGGGGGGCCACCGAGCAGTACTTC. It is translated as CASRQTWGGATEQYF.

This rearrangement joins TRBV18 to TRBJ1-1; 12 nucleotides line up with TRBD1. After removal of 2 bases from V and 1 base from J, the junction contained 8 bases not matched to a gene. The germline gives CDR1 KGHSH, CDR2 LQKENI. The CDR3 totals 18 residues. CDR3 bases: TGTGCCAGCTCACCAGGGACAGGGGGCTTTTCCCGGAACACTGAAGCTTTCTTT. It specifies CASSPGTGGFSRNTEAFF.

This rearrangement joins TRBV5-6 to TRBJ1-1, with D unclear. V was cut by 0 bases and J by 1 base, with 4 bases left in between. CDR3 length equals 13 residues. Germline CDR1 SGHDT, CDR2 YYEEEE. The CDR3 is CASSLDKNTEAFF. DNA of the CDR3: TGTGCCAGCAGCTTGGATAAGAACACTGAAGCTTTCTTT.

The count of this clone is one. The chain couples TRBV28 to TRBJ1-5, with unresolved D. This CDR3 is built from 13 residues. Germline V lookup: CDR1 MDHEN, CDR2 SYDVKM. V was trimmed by 6 bases and J by 0 bases, leaving 6 bases between them. CDR3 amino acids: CASRGFSNQPQHF. CDR3 nucleotide sequence: TGTGCCAGCAGGGGCTTTAGCAATCAGCCCCAGCATTTT.

The V call is TRBV28, the J call TRBJ2-7, with 7 bases lining up with TRBD1. V lost 7 bases to trimming and J lost 4 bases; unmatched junction nucleotides: 7. The CDR3 totals 13 residues. Germline V gene sequence: CDR1 MDHEN, CDR2 SYDVKM. In nucleotides, the CDR3 is TGTGCCAGCACCCCAGGGGGTGGTTACGAGCAGTACTTC. Amino acids: CASTPGGGYEQYF.

This chain connects TRBV6-6 to TRBJ2-1, with 7 nucleotides matching TRBD2. Germline lookup yields CDR1 MNHNY and CDR2 SVGAGI (reference sequence). CDR3 length equals 14 residues. J gave up 5 bases and V 10 bases, and 11 bases lay outside the gene matches. Written as DNA, the CDR3 is TGTGCCACCCGAGGGTTGGGGGGGAACAATGAGCAGTTCTTC. Amino acids: CATRGLGGNNEQFF.

The rearrangement links TRBV28 to TRBJ1-5; possibly TRBD1 for D (5 bases). Germline V gives CDR1 MDHEN, CDR2 SYDVKM. The V end was cut by 5 bases, the J end by 9 bases, with 20 bases between. This CDR3 contains 15 residues. CDR3 sequence (DNA): TGTGCCAGCAGTGGGGCGCAGGGCTCAGGGCGGCCCCAGCATTTT. Its protein product is CASSGAQGSGRPQHF.

The chain is built from TRBV9 and TRBJ1-6; 7 bases agree with TRBD1. CDR1 is SGDLS and CDR2 is YYNGEE in the germline V gene. This CDR3 comprises 16 residues. Germline trimming cut 0 bases from V and 6 bases from J; bases unmatched to any gene: 6. The CDR3 nucleotides are TGTGCCAGCAGCGTAGCTAGGGACAGTGTTAATTCACCCCTCCACTTT. Translating gives CASSVARDSVNSPLHF.

This rearrangement joins TRBV4-3 to TRBJ2-2, with D possibly matching TRBD1 (6 bases). CDR3 length: 16 residues. Germline V gene lookup returns CDR1 LGHNA and CDR2 YSLEER. Trimming left V 0 bases short and J 1 base short, with 9 bases between. Here the CDR3 reads CASSQDTGRNTGELFF. DNA of the CDR3: TGCGCCAGCAGCCAAGATACAGGGAGGAACACCGGGGAGCTGTTTTTT.

The V call is TRBV28, the J call TRBJ2-7; maybe TRBD2 (5 bases). Between the trimmed V and J ends, which lost 6 bases and 4 bases, there was a span of 10 bases. The CDR3 consists of 12 residues. Germline values: CDR1 MDHEN, CDR2 SYDVKM. DNA of the CDR3: TGTGCCAGCAGCCTAGGACTGTACGAGCAGTACTTC. Its translation is CASSLGLYEQYF.

The chain carries TRBV7-3 and TRBJ2-1, with 11 bases fitting TRBD2. Germline-derived CDR1 and CDR2 are SGHTA and FQGTGA. V dropped 5 bases and J dropped 7; count of bases not matched to a gene: 10. CDR3 length: 16 amino acids. This CDR3 is CASSPQGLAAQNEQFF. The DNA of the CDR3 is TGTGCCAGCAGCCCACAGGGACTAGCGGCACAAAATGAGCAGTTCTTC.

V and J are TRBV13 and TRBJ1-3, with TRBD1 matching 7 bases. The CDR3 covers 15 residues. The ends lost 3 bases at V and 0 bases at J; junction bases unmatched: 2. Germline CDR1 reads PRHDT; CDR2 reads FYEKMQ (reference sequence). For the CDR3, the DNA is TGTGCCAGCAGCTTGGACAGGAGCTCTGGAAACACCATATATTTT. Its protein is CASSLDRSSGNTIYF.

Only one count was recorded for this clone. Here the CDR3 reads CASSIDRGPGNTIYF. CDR3 sequence (DNA): TGTGCCAGTAGTATAGACAGGGGGCCTGGAAACACCATATATTTT. This chain joins TRBV19 and TRBJ1-3; 8 bases fit TRBD1. With V trimmed by 0 bases and J by 2 bases, 0 bases remained unmatched. The CDR3 extends over 15 amino acids. The germline CDR1 and CDR2 sequences are LNHDA and SQIVND (reference sequence).

This chain links TRBV30 with TRBJ2-2; D perhaps matches TRBD1 (5 bases). Germline values: CDR1 GTSNPN, CDR2 SVGIG (reference sequence). V lost 2 bases, J lost 7 bases, and 14 bases lay in between. This CDR3 has 14 amino acids. CDR3 DNA sequence: TGTGCCTGGAGTTACCAGGGTGCAATCGGGGAGCTGTTTTTT. This sequence encodes CAWSYQGAIGELFF.

The gene calls are TRBV15 and TRBJ1-6, with D possibly being TRBD1 (5 bases). Looked up from germline, CDR1 is LNHNV and CDR2 is YYDKDF (reference sequence). The CDR3 has 14 amino acids. The V end lost 2 bases, the J end lost 7 bases, and 9 bases lay between the germline ends. The CDR3 loop reads CATSRQGRNSPLHF. The CDR3 nucleotides read TGTGCCACCAGCAGACAGGGAAGAAATTCACCCCTCCACTTT.

V gene TRBV28 combines with J gene TRBJ1-6, with D maybe TRBD1 (5 bases). V was pared by 6 bases and J by 5 bases, with 14 bases between. The CDR3 has 15 residues. The germline V gene has CDR1 MDHEN and CDR2 SYDVKM. DNA for the CDR3: TGTGCCAGCAGCCCCCCACGGGGGAATAATTCACCCCTCCACTTT. This encodes CASSPPRGNNSPLHF. The whole variable domain, filled in from reference TRBV28 and TRBJ1-6, reads DVKVTQSSRYLVKRTGEKVFLECVQDMDHENMFWYRQDPGLGLRLIYFSYDVKMKEKGDIPEGYSVSREKKERFSLILESASTNQTSMYLCASSPPRGNNSPLHFGNGTRLTVT.